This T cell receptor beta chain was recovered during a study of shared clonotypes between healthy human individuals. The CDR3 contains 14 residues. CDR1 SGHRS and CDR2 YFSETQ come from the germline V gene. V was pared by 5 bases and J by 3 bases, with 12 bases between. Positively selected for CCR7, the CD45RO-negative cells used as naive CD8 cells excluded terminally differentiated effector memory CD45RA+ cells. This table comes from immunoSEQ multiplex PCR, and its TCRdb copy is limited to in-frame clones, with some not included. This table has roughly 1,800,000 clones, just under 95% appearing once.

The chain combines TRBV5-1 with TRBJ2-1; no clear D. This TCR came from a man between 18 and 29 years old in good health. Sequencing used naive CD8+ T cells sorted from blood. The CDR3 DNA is TGCGCCAGCAGGAACCGGGTCGACTACAATGAGCAGTTCTTC. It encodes CASRNRVDYNEQFF.